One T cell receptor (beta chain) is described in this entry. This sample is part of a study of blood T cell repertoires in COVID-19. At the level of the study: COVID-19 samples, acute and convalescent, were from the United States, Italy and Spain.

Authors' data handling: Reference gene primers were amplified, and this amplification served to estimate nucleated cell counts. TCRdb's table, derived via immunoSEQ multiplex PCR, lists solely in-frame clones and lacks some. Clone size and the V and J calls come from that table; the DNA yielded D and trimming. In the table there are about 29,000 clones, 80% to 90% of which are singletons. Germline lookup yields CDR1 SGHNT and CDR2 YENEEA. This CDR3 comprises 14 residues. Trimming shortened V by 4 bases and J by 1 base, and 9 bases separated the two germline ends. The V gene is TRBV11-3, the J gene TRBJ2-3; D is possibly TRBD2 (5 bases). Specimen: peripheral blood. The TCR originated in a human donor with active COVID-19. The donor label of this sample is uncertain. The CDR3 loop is CASSSSGGTDTQYF. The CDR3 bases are TGTGCCAGCAGCTCAAGCGGAGGCACAGATACGCAGTATTTT.